This T cell receptor (beta chain) was recorded in a study of shared clonotypes between healthy human individuals. Sequenced by immunoSEQ multiplex PCR; TCRdb stores in-frame clones only, minus some. The sample yields millions of clones, 90% to 95% seen once. V was clipped by 4 bases and J by 1 base; unmatched bases: 3. The CDR3 sequence is 15 residues long. Looked up from germline, CDR1 is SNHLY and CDR2 is FYNNEI. About this clone itself: Other DNA sequences in the same sample also yield this CDR3.

The sequence was collected from a man between 18 and 35 years old in good health. The sample comprised naive CD4+ T cells sorted from blood. The subset: CD45RA+ positively selected. The chain couples TRBV2 to TRBJ1-5; TRBD1 matches at 8 bases. The DNA for the CDR3 is TGTGCCAGCAGTGGCGGACAGGGAAGCAATCAGCCCCAGCATTTT. Residues: CASSGGQGSNQPQHF.